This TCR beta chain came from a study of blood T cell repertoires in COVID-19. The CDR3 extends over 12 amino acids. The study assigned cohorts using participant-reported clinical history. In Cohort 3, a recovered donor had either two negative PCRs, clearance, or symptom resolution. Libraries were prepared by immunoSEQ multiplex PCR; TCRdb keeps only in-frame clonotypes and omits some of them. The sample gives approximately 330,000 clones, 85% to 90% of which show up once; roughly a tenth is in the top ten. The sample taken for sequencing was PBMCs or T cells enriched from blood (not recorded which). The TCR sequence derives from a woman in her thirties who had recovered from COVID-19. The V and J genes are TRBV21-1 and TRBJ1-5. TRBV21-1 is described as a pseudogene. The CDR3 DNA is TGTGCCAGCAAGGTGGAGAATCAGCCCCAGCATTTT. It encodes CASKVENQPQHF.